This is a list of T cell receptor beta chains from one sample in a study of T cell changes during pregnancy in multiple sclerosis. Some clones are missing from TCRdb's copy, which holds only in-frame ones; the method was immunoSEQ multiplex PCR. In the table there are 20,000 to 25,000 clones, over 80% of which are singletons. Here the sequenced sample was CD8+ T cells from peripheral blood mononuclear cells, taken in the first trimester of pregnancy. The origin of the receptors is a female donor in good health, enrolled as a control in a pregnancy study. The CDR3 runs from the conserved cysteine through the conserved F or W. The D gene is left open where the match is weak. Clone size, where shown, is once, few, many, or a class for clones that have expanded.

.	TRBV30	.	TRBJ2-1	CAWSEGPSSYNEQFF	TGTGCCTGGAGCGAGGGCCCAAGCTCCTACAATGAGCAGTTCTTC
TRBD1	TRBV9	.	TRBJ1-1	CASATGTSEAFF	TGTGCCAGCGCGACAGGGACATCTGAAGCTTTCTTT
.	TRBV5-1	once	TRBJ1-2	CASSSSGTWLGYTF	TGCGCCAGCAGCTCCTCAGGGACTTGGCTTGGCTACACCTTC
.	TRBV5-1	once	TRBJ1-4	CASSSQGSNEKLFF	TGCGCCAGCAGCTCCCAGGGATCAAATGAAAAACTGTTTTTT
TRBD1	TRBV5-1	few	TRBJ1-1	CASSLSGQLNTEAFF	TGCGCCAGCAGCTTGTCGGGACAGTTGAACACTGAAGCTTTCTTT
.	TRBV9	.	TRBJ2-7	CASSVDDSYEQYF	TGTGCCAGCAGCGTAGACGACAGCTACGAGCAGTACTTC
TRBD1	TRBV2	.	TRBJ1-4	CASRDRDRGRNEKLFF	TGTGCCAGCAGGGACCGGGACAGGGGGCGTAATGAAAAACTGTTTTTT
.	TRBV5-6	.	TRBJ2-7	CASSLGQRIYEQYF	TGTGCCAGCAGCTTGGGACAGAGAATCTACGAGCAGTACTTC
TRBD2	TRBV28	.	TRBJ2-5	CAIGLAGVGETQYF	TGTGCCATCGGACTAGCGGGAGTAGGGGAGACCCAGTACTTC
.	TRBV7-2	.	TRBJ2-7	CASSLVVGPAYEQYF	TGTGCCAGCAGCTTAGTTGTGGGGCCCGCCTACGAGCAGTACTTC
.	TRBV10-2	.	TRBJ1-2	CATDRGGYGYTF	TGCGCCACCGACCGGGGGGGCTATGGCTACACCTTC
.	TRBV27	.	TRBJ2-1	CATDPGVRPLYNEQFF	TGTGCCACCGACCCGGGAGTACGCCCCCTCTACAATGAGCAGTTCTTC
TRBD2	TRBV19	.	TRBJ2-1	CATRLAGVGDEQFF	TGTGCCACCAGACTAGCGGGGGTCGGGGATGAGCAGTTCTTC
.	TRBV7-9	.	TRBJ2-2	CAEPTSAGELFF	TGTGCCGAACCCACCTCGGCCGGGGAGCTGTTTTTT
.	TRBV5-1	.	TRBJ2-7	CASSLGQIAYEQYF	TGCGCCAGCAGCTTGGGCCAGATTGCCTACGAGCAGTACTTC
TRBD2	TRBV6-4	medium-sized	TRBJ2-3	CASSEKLAGEIDTQYF	TGTGCCAGCAGTGAGAAACTAGCGGGGGAGATAGATACGCAGTATTTT
.	TRBV11-2	.	TRBJ2-3	CASSYGGFYTDTQYF	TGTGCCAGCAGCTACGGGGGTTTCTACACAGATACGCAGTATTTT
.	TRBV28	.	TRBJ2-7	CASSRDTTLAKQYF	TGTGCCAGCTCAAGGGACACGACCCTCGCGAAGCAGTACTTC
TRBD2	TRBV11-2	.	TRBJ2-1	CASSLPSGRSNEQFF	TGTGCCAGCAGCTTGCCCAGCGGGAGATCAAATGAGCAGTTCTTC
.	TRBV7-9	.	TRBJ1-1	CALQGQTITEAFF	TGTGCCTTACAGGGTCAAACCATAACTGAAGCTTTCTTT
TRBD2	TRBV5-1	.	TRBJ2-1	CASSLASSGGAYNEQFF	TGCGCCAGCAGCTTGGCTTCTAGCGGGGGGGCGTACAATGAGCAGTTCTTC
TRBD2	TRBV6-1	.	TRBJ2-1	CASSEAGLAGANEQFF	TGTGCCAGCAGTGAAGCAGGGCTAGCGGGAGCCAATGAGCAGTTCTTC
.	TRBV7-3	.	TRBJ2-5	CASSLSGAGQETQYF	TGTGCCAGCAGCTTATCTGGGGCGGGACAAGAGACCCAGTACTTC
TRBD2	TRBV28	.	TRBJ2-2	CASSLVAGAVTGELFF	TGTGCCAGCAGTCTAGTAGCGGGAGCAGTCACCGGGGAGCTGTTTTTT
.	TRBV6-1	.	TRBJ2-7	CASSEESGSSYEQYF	TGTGCCAGCAGTGAAGAGTCCGGGTCCTCCTACGAGCAGTACTTC
.	TRBV29-1	many	TRBJ2-2	CSVGGVVENTGELFF	TGCAGCGTTGGGGGGGTCGTAGAGAACACCGGGGAGCTGTTTTTT
.	TRBV9	.	TRBJ2-7	CASSVEEITYEQYF	TGTGCCAGCAGCGTAGAGGAGATTACCTACGAGCAGTACTTC
TRBD2	TRBV19	.	TRBJ2-7	CASSPGLLNEQYF	TGTGCCAGTAGCCCGGGACTACTGAATGAGCAGTACTTC
TRBD2	TRBV4-1	once	TRBJ2-1	CASSVSGRGNEQFF	TGCGCCAGCAGCGTCAGCGGGAGGGGCAATGAGCAGTTCTTC
TRBD1	TRBV9	.	TRBJ1-4	CASSATGGREKLFF	TGTGCCAGCAGCGCGACAGGGGGACGTGAAAAACTGTTTTTT
TRBD2	TRBV2	once	TRBJ2-7	CASSEVSGGAYEQYF	TGTGCCAGCAGTGAAGTGAGCGGGGGGGCCTACGAGCAGTACTTC
TRBD1	TRBV18	once	TRBJ2-5	CASSPGTGTETQYF	TGTGCCAGCTCACCCGGGACAGGGACGGAGACCCAGTACTTC
.	TRBV19	once	TRBJ1-2	CASSIRSQGSYGYTF	TGTGCCAGTAGTATCCGATCCCAGGGCAGCTATGGCTACACCTTC
TRBD1	TRBV29-1	.	TRBJ1-2	CSVVGTGSYGYTF	TGCAGCGTTGTGGGGACAGGGTCCTATGGCTACACCTTC
.	TRBV15	.	TRBJ1-2	CATSRDRGANYGYTF	TGTGCCACCAGCAGAGACAGGGGAGCTAACTATGGCTACACCTTC
TRBD2	TRBV5-6	.	TRBJ2-1	CASSQPAGTNHNEQFF	TGTGCCAGCAGCCAACCCGCCGGGACTAACCACAATGAGCAGTTCTTC
TRBD2	TRBV19	.	TRBJ2-7	CATAGGGIDEQYF	TGTGCCACCGCCGGGGGAGGGATCGACGAGCAGTACTTC
TRBD1	TRBV11-3	.	TRBJ2-1	CASSPGRGTGAYNEQFF	TGTGCCAGCAGCCCCGGACGGGGGACAGGGGCATACAATGAGCAGTTCTTC
TRBD1	TRBV6-1	many	TRBJ2-2	CASISGTGDTGELFF	TGTGCCAGCATCAGCGGGACAGGGGATACCGGGGAGCTGTTTTTT
.	TRBV7-2	many	TRBJ1-4	CASSLLSGATNEKLFF	TGTGCCAGCAGCTTATTATCGGGGGCAACTAATGAAAAACTGTTTTTT
TRBD1	TRBV19	.	TRBJ2-7	CASSPRRGQESSYEQYF	TGTGCCAGTAGTCCCCGACGGGGACAGGAGAGCTCCTACGAGCAGTACTTC
.	TRBV6-6	.	TRBJ1-5	CASSYGWAGESQPQHF	TGTGCCAGCAGTTACGGTTGGGCAGGGGAAAGTCAGCCCCAGCATTTT
.	TRBV6-1	.	TRBJ1-3	CASSPWSSGNTIYF	TGTGCCAGCAGTCCGTGGAGCTCTGGAAACACCATATATTTT
.	TRBV9	.	TRBJ2-1	CASSLSWARVLLSEKGKRNEQFF	TGTGCCAGCAGCCTTAGTTGGGCGCGGGTACTATTAAGCGAAAAAGGGAAGCGGAATGAGCAGTTCTTC
TRBD1	TRBV7-9	.	TRBJ2-6	CASSSGTGGKRVLTF	TGTGCCAGCAGCTCCGGGACAGGGGGGAAACGCGTCCTGACTTTC
.	TRBV7-2	.	TRBJ1-5	CASSPTGPNNQPQHF	TGTGCCAGCAGCCCAACAGGTCCAAACAATCAGCCCCAGCATTTT
.	TRBV15	.	TRBJ1-4	CATSREGPRGDEKLFF	TGTGCCACCAGCAGAGAAGGACCCAGGGGCGATGAAAAACTGTTTTTT
.	TRBV18	.	TRBJ1-1	CASSRMGLLNTEAFF	TGTGCCAGCTCACGTATGGGACTCTTGAACACTGAAGCTTTCTTT